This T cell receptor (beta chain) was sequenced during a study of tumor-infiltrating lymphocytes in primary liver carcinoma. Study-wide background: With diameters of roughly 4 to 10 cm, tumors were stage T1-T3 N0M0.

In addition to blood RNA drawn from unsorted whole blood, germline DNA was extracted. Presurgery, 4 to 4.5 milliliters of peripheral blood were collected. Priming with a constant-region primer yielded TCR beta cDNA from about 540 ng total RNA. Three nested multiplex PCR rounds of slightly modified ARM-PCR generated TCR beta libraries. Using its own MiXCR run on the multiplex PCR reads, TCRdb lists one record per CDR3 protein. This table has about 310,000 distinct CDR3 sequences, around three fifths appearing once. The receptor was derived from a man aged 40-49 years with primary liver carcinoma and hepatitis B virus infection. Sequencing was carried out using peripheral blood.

The CDR3, as DNA: TGTGCCAGCAGCTTTGTGCGGGGGGCGAACCTCGGGGAGCTGTTTTTT. Its protein product is CASSFVRGANLGELFF. The genes are TRBV5-5 and TRBJ2-2, with 8 bases aligning to TRBD2. Germline V gene data show CDR1 as SGHKS and CDR2 as YYEKEE (reference sequence). V was clipped by 2 bases and J by 7 bases; unmatched bases: 10. This CDR3 has 16 residues.